The sequence of this T cell receptor beta chain was determined in a study of blood T cells in healthy people across ages. The second PCR ran roughly 7 to 12 cycles with a sample-barcoded 5' primer and J-beta primers. TCRdb re-analysed the 5' RACE reads in MiXCR, keeping a single row per CDR3 protein. Of around 800,000 distinct CDR3 sequences listed, 44% were seen once; the top ten hold about 21%. CDR3 length: 13 residues. The V gene lost 2 bases and the J gene lost 6 bases, with 10 bases spanning the gap. CDR1 is LNHDA and CDR2 is SQIVND in the germline V gene (reference sequence). Study results and limitations: Measured against age, TCR beta diversity per million T cells decreased in a roughly linear manner. What prevented conclusive comparison of naive and antigen-experienced cells was that PBMCs were unsorted.

Note on this clonotype: Antigen specificity is unknown.

Each sample provided at least 5 micrograms of extracted total RNA. The sample consisted of blood. The source of this sequence is a man between 60 and 70 years old in good health. V usage is TRBV19 and J usage is TRBJ1-2, with a weak D call TRBD1 (6 bases). CDR3 in amino acids: CASSISGAHGYTF. The CDR3, as DNA: TGTGCCAGTAGTATATCGGGGGCGCATGGCTACACCTTC.